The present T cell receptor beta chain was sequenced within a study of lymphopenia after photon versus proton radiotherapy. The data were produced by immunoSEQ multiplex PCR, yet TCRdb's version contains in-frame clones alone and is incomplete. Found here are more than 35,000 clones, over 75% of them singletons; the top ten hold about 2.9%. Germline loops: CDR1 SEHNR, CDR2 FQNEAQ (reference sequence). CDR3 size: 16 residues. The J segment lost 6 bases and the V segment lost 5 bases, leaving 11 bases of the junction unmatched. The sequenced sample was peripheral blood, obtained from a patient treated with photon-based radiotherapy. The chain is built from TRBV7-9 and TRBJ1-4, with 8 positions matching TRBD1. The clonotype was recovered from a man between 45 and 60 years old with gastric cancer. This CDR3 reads CASSPSSGTGYEKLFF. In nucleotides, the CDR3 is TGTGCCAGCAGCCCTTCCTCGGGGACAGGTTATGAAAAACTGTTTTTT.